This T cell receptor (beta chain) was sequenced for a study of blood T cell repertoires in COVID-19. Profiled with immunoSEQ multiplex PCR; TCRdb holds only in-frame clones, not every one. The sample includes 200,000 to 250,000 clones, 85% to 90% of them seen just once. The CDR3 has 16 amino acids. The V segment lost 1 base and the J segment 8 bases; nucleotides outside the gene matches: 13. CDR1 is GTSNPN, CDR2 SVGIG, per germline (reference sequence). V and J are TRBV30 and TRBJ2-2; 7 positions match TRBD2. This TCR came from a man younger than 35 with active or convalescent COVID-19. Sequencing was performed on peripheral blood. The CDR3 protein is CAWSGLADNSRGELFF. As DNA, the CDR3 is TGTGCCTGGAGTGGGCTAGCGGACAATTCTCGGGGGGAGCTGTTTTTT.